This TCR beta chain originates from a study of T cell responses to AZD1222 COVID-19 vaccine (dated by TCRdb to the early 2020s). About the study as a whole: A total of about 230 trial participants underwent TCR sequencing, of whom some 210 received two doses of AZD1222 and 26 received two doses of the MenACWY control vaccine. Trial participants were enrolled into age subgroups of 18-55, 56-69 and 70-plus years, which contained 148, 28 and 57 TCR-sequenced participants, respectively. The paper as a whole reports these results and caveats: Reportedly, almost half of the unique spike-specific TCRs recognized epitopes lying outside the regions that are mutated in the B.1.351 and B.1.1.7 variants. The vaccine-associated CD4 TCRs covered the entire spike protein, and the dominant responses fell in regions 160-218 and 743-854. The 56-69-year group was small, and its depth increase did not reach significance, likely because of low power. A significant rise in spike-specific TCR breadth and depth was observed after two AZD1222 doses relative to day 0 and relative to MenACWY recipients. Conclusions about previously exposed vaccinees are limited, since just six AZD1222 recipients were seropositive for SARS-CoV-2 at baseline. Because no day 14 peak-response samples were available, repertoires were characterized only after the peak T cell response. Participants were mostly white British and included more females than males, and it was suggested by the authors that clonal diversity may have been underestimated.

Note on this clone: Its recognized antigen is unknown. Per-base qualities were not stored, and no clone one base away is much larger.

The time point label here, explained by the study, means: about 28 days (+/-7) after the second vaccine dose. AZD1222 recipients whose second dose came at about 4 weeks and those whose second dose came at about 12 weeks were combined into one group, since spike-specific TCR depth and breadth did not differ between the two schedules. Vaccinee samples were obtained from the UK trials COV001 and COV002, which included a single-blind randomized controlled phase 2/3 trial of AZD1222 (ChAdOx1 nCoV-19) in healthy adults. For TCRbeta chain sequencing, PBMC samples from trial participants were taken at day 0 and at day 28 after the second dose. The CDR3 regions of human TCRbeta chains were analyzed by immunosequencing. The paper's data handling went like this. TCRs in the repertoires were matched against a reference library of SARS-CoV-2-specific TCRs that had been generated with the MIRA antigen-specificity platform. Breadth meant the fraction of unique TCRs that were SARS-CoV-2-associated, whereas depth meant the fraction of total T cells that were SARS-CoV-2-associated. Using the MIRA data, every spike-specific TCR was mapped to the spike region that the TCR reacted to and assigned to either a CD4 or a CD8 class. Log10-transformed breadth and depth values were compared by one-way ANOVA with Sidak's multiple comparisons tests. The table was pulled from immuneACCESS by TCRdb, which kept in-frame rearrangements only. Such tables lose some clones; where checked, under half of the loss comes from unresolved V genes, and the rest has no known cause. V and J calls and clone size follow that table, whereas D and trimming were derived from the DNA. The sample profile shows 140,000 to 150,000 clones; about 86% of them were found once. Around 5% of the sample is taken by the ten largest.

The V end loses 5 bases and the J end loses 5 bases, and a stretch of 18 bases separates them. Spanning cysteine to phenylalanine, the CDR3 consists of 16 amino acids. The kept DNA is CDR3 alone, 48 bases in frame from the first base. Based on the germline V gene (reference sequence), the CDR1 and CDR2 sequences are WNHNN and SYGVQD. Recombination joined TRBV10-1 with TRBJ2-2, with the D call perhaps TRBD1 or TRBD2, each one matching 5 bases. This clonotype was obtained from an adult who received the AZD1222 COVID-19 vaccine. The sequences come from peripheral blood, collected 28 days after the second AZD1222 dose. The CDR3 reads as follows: CASSNPRDGRTGELFF. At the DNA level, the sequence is TGCGCCAGCAGTAATCCAAGGGACGGCCGAACCGGGGAGCTGTTTTTT.